This T cell receptor beta chain was observed in a study of liver allograft versus peripheral blood T cells. Whole-study context: In transplanted livers, T cell receptor repertoires were compared with those found in the recipients' peripheral blood.

This clonotype was counted between two and nine times. Germline CDR1 reads MDHEN; CDR2 reads SYDVKM. This CDR3 has 15 residues. V shed 5 bases and J shed 2 bases, with 16 bases lying between them. One entry per CDR3 protein, called by TCRdb with MiXCR from the reads. The sample records 15,000 to 20,000 distinct CDR3 sequences, around 20% being singletons. The sequence derives from a human patient who had a liver transplant. Some of these T cells may belong to the graft donor. The chain employs TRBV28 and TRBJ2-7; D may be TRBD1 or TRBD2 (9 bases each). The CDR3 region is CASSAGGTGTYEQYF. The CDR3 bases are TGTGCCAGCAGTGCGGGAGGGACAGGGACCTACGAGCAGTACTTC.